These 14 T cell receptor beta chains were sequenced from one sample in a study of blood T cells in healthy people across ages. A second PCR, run for roughly 7 to 12 cycles, used a sample-barcoded 5' primer plus a J-beta primer mix. TCRdb re-derived calls from the 5' RACE reads in MiXCR, one entry per CDR3 protein. Of about 1.4 million distinct CDR3 sequences in the sample, approximately 59% were seen once. The sample comprised blood. The receptors come from a man in his late teens or twenties in good health.

This chain links TRBV29-1 with TRBJ2-3; the match to TRBD2 covers 8 bases. CDR1 and CDR2 from the germline V gene are SQVTM and ANQGSEA. Trimming at V came to 6 bases and at J to 4 bases, leaving 9 bases not matched to a gene. CDR3 length: 14 amino acids. The DNA of the CDR3 is TGCAGCGTCGCGACCGGGAGGGGTTCAGATACGCAGTATTTT. Residues: CSVATGRGSDTQYF.

This clonotype was seen more than once but under ten times. The chain links TRBV4-2 to TRBJ2-5; 7 bases map to TRBD1. The CDR3 is 15 amino acids. The V segment lost 2 bases and the J segment 1 base; nucleotides outside the gene matches: 4. The germline V gene has CDR1 LGHNA and CDR2 YNFKEQ. The CDR3 region has the DNA TGTGCCAGCAGCCAAAGGACAGGAGCCCAAGAGACCCAGTACTTC. This sequence encodes CASSQRTGAQETQYF.

The chain carries TRBV29-1 and TRBJ2-1; D unresolved. Between the trimmed V and J ends, which lost 2 bases and 7 bases, there was a span of 24 bases. The CDR3 spans 17 residues. Germline V lookup: CDR1 SQVTM, CDR2 ANQGSEA. The CDR3 nucleotides read TGCAGCGTTGAATCAGTGCATGAGATGGAAGCAACGAATGAGCAGTTCTTC. It translates to CSVESVHEMEATNEQFF.

This clonotype was detected a few times. The chain uses TRBV20-1 and TRBJ2-1; D gene ambiguous. This CDR3 contains 11 residues. The ends were cut back, 3 bases at V and 6 bases at J, with 6 bases in the middle. Per germline, CDR1 DFQATT and CDR2 SNEGSKA (reference sequence). The CDR3 is CSASWFNEQFF. The CDR3 region has the DNA TGCAGTGCTAGCTGGTTCAATGAGCAGTTCTTC.

This clonotype has more than one count but fewer than ten. The chain combines TRBV29-1 with TRBJ1-4; tentatively, D is TRBD1 (6 bases). Per the germline V gene, CDR1 is SQVTM and CDR2 is ANQGSEA. The V and J ends lost 7 bases and 10 bases respectively, with 13 bases between them. The CDR3 runs 11 residues. CDR3 nucleotide sequence: TGCAGCGCTTGGAAGGGGGTAAAACTGTTTTTT. This encodes CSAWKGVKLFF.

The chain carries TRBV20-1 and TRBJ2-7; no clear D gene. The CDR3 has 15 amino acids. The V gene lost 1 base and the J gene lost 0 bases, with 13 bases spanning the gap. Germline V gene sequence: CDR1 DFQATT, CDR2 SNEGSKA (reference sequence). As DNA, the CDR3 is TGCAGTGCTAGAGGGAGAACCATTAGCTCCTACGAGCAGTACTTC. This translates into CSARGRTISSYEQYF.

The chain links TRBV7-2 to TRBJ2-1, with D unclear. CDR1 and CDR2 from the germline V gene are SGHTA and FQGNSA. The V gene lost 5 bases and the J gene lost 8 bases, with 7 bases spanning the gap. CDR3 length equals 11 residues. CDR3 protein: CASSHSHEQFF. The CDR3 DNA reads as TGTGCCAGCAGCCACTCCCATGAGCAGTTCTTC.

Points on this clonotype: A junction boundary mismatches the germline segment, possibly from a read error. The rearrangement links TRBV20-1 to TRBJ2-7; D not certain. CDR1 is DFQATT, CDR2 SNEGSKA, per germline (reference sequence). CDR3 length: 11 residues. The CDR3 protein is CSATKGETQYF. CDR3 bases: TGCAGTGCAACAAAGGGTGAGACCCAGTATTTC.

There are a few counts of this clonotype. The chain uses TRBV3-1 and TRBJ2-7; 7 bases are shared with TRBD2. This CDR3 region has 14 residues. The germline V gene encodes CDR1 LGHDT and CDR2 YNNKEL (reference sequence). V dropped 5 bases and J dropped 5; count of bases not matched to a gene: 9. The CDR3 region has the DNA TGTGCCAGCAGCTCCGGGGGGACGCCCGACGAGCAGTACTTC. It specifies CASSSGGTPDEQYF.

This chain connects TRBV6-1 to TRBJ2-1; D gene unclear. This CDR3 has 15 residues. Trimming stripped 5 bases from V and 3 bases from J, with 14 bases between. Germline V lookup: CDR1 MNHNS, CDR2 SASEGT. The CDR3 DNA reads TGTGCCAGCAGTAACCAAACCTGGTACTACAATGAGCAGTTCTTC. It translates to CASSNQTWYYNEQFF.

The chain employs TRBV7-6 and TRBJ2-4; 12 bases map to TRBD1. The end of the DNA aligns better with TRBJ2-7, so the J call may be wrong. The germline V gene has CDR1 SGHVS and CDR2 FNYEAQ. The CDR3 is 20 residues long. The CDR3 region is CASSLFPGTGGNIHHSEQYF. CDR3 nucleotide sequence: TGTGCCAGCAGCTTATTTCCAGGGACAGGGGGCAACATTCACCATTCCGAGCAGTACTTC.

The chain joins TRBV29-1 to TRBJ2-3; TRBD2 might be the D (5 bases). The ends were cut back, 7 bases at V and 11 bases at J, with 13 bases in the middle. This CDR3 has 10 residues. Looked up from germline, CDR1 is SQVTM and CDR2 is ANQGSEA. The CDR3 sequence is CSDGREGQYF. The CDR3 DNA reads TGCAGCGATGGCCGCGAGGGGCAGTATTTT.

The chain carries TRBV7-6 and TRBJ2-7, with a weak D call TRBD1 (6 bases). The CDR3 is 15 residues long. Germline values: CDR1 SGHVS, CDR2 FNYEAQ. Trimming cost V 1 base and J 2 bases, with 12 bases left between them. The CDR3 DNA reads TGTGCCAGCAGCTTAGATTCAGGGGCAACCTACGAGCAGTACTTC. Translating gives CASSLDSGATYEQYF.

This chain links TRBV5-1 with TRBJ2-1, with D tentatively TRBD2 (5 bases). The germline CDR1 and CDR2 sequences are SGHRS and YFSETQ. The CDR3 is 16 amino acids. The V end was cut by 0 bases, the J end by 1 base, with 11 bases between. The CDR3 DNA is TGCGCCAGCAGCTTGGTAGGAGCGGAATCCTACAATGAGCAGTTCTTC. This encodes CASSLVGAESYNEQFF.